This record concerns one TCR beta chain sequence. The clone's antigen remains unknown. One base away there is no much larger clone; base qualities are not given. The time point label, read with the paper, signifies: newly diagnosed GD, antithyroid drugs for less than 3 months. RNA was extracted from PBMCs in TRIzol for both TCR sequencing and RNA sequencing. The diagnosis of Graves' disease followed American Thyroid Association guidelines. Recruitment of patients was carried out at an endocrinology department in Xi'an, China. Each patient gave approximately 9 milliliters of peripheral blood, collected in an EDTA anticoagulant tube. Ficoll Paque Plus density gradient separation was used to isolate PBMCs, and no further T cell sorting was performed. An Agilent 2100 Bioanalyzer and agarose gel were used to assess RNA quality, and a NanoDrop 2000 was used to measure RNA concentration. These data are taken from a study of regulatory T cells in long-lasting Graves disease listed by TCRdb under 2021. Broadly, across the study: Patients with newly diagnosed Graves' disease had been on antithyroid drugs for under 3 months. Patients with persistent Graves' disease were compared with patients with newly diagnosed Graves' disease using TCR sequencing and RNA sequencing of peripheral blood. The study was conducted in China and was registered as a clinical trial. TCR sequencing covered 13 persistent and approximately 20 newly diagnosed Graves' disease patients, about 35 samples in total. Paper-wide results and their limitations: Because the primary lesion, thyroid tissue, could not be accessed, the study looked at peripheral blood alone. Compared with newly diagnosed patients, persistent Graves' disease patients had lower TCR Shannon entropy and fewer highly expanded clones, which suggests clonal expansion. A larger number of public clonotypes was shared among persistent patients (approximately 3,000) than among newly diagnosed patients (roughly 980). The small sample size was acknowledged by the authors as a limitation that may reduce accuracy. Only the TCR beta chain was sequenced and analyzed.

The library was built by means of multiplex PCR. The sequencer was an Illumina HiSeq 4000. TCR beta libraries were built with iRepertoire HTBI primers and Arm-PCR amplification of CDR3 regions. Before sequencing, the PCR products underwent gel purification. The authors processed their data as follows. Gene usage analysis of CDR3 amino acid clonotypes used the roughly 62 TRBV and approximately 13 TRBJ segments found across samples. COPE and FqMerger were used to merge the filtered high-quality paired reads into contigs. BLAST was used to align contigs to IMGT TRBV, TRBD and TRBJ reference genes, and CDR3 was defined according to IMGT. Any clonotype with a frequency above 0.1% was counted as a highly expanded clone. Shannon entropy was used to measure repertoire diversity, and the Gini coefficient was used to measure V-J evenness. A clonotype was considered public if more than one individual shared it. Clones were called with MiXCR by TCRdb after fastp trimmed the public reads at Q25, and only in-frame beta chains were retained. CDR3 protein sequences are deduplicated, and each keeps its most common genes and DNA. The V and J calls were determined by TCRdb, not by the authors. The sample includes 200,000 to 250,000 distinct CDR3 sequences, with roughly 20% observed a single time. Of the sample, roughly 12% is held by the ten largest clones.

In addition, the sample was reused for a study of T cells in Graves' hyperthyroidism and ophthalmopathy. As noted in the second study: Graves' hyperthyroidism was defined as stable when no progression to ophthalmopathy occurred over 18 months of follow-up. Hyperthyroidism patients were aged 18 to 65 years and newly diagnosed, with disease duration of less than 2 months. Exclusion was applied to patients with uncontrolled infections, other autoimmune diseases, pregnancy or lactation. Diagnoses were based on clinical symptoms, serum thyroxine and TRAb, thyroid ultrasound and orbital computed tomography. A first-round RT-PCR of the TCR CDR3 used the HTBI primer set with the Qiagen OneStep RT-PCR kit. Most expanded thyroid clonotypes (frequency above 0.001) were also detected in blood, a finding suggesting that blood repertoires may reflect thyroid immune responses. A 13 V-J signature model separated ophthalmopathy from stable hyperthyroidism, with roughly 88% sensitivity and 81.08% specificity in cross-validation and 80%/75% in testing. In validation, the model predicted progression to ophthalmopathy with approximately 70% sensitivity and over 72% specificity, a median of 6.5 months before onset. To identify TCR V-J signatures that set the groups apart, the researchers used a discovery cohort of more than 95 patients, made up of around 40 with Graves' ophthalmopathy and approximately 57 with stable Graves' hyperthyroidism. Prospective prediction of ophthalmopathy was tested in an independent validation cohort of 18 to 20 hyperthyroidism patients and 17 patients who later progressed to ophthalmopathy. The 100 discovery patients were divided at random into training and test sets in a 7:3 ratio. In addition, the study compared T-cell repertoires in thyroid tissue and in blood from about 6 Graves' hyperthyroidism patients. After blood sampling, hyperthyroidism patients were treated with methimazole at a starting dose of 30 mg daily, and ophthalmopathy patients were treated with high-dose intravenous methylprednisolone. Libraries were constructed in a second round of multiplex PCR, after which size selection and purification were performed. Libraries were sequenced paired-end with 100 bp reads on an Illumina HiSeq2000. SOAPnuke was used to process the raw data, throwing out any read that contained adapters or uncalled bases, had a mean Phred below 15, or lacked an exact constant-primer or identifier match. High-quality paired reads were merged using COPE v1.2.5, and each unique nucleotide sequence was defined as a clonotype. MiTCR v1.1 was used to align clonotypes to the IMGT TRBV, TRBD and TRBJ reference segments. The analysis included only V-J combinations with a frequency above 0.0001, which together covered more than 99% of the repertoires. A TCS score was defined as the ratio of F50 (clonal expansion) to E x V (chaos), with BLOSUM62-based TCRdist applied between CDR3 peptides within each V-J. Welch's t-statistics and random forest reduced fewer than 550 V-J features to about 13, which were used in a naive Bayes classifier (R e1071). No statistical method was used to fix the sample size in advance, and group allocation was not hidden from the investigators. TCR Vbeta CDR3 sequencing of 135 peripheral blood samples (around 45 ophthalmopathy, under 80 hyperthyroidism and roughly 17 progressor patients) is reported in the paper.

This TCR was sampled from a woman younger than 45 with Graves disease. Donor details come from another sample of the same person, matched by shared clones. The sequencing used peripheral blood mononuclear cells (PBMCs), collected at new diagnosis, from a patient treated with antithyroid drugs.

The nucleotides read TGTGCCAGCAGCTCACGCCCCCCCCTAGCGGGAGGGCCAATAGAGCAGTTCTTC. It specifies CASSSRPPLAGGPIEQFF. The chain is encoded by TRBV11-2 joined to TRBJ2-3, and TRBD2 aligns with 12 junction nucleotides. Gene TRBJ2-1 matches the end of the DNA better, so the J call may be wrong. The CDR3 starts with the cysteine, ends with the phenylalanine, and has 18 residues. Left in the record is the CDR3 DNA by itself, 54 bases read in frame from the first base. CDR1 and CDR2 are read off the germline V gene as SGHAT and FQNNGV.